This T cell receptor (beta chain) was sequenced in a study of blood T cell repertoires in COVID-19. The V and J ends lost 0 bases and 4 bases, in that order; junction bases with no gene match: 6. This CDR3 is built from 16 residues. Germline CDR1 is SGHRS and CDR2 is YFSETQ. Source study methods: Estimates of nucleated cell counts were drawn from the amplification of reference gene primers. The protocol was immunoSEQ multiplex PCR, while the TCRdb copy is restricted to in-frame clones and leaves out a portion. V, J and clone size are those of that table, while D and trimming were read from the DNA. Among 200,000 to 250,000 clones listed, 84% were seen once.

V gene TRBV5-1 combines with J gene TRBJ2-2; 7 nucleotides line up with TRBD2. Sequencing was performed on peripheral blood. The TCR originated in a woman aged 80 or over with COVID-19, enrolled during active disease. The CDR3 reads CASSLASSGATGELFF. CDR3 in DNA: TGCGCCAGCAGCTTGGCGTCTAGCGGAGCCACCGGGGAGCTGTTTTTT.